A selection of T cell receptor beta chains follows, all from one sample in a study of T cells in Graves' hyperthyroidism and ophthalmopathy. In TCRdb, the multiplex PCR reads were re-called with MiXCR into one record per CDR3 protein. The sample records 300,000 to 450,000 distinct CDR3 sequences, roughly 17% being singletons. The sequencing input was blood. All receptors derive from a woman under 40 with Graves' hyperthyroidism that later progressed to Graves' ophthalmopathy. The CDR3 runs from the conserved cysteine through the conserved F or W. The D gene is left open where the match is weak. Clone sizes are given selectively: once, few, many, or a class where the clone is expanded.

clone_size | j_call | d_call | v_call | cdr3_aa | cdr3_nt
NA | TRBJ2-4 | NA | TRBV19 | CASGDHLKAKNIQYF | TGTGCCAGTGGGGACCATCTTAAGGCCAAAAACATTCAGTACTTC
NA | TRBJ2-1 | TRBD1 | TRBV5-1 | CASSFYQGAPRNEQFF | TGCGCCAGCAGCTTTTATCAGGGGGCGCCGAGAAATGAGCAGTTCTTC
many | TRBJ2-3 | TRBD1 | TRBV2 | CASKDRGSTDTQYF | TGTGCCAGCAAGGACAGGGGGAGCACAGATACGCAGTATTTT
many | TRBJ1-4 | NA | TRBV5-1 | CASSGGTSDEKLFF | TGCGCCAGCAGCGGCGGGACAAGCGATGAAAAACTGTTTTTT
many | TRBJ2-2 | TRBD1 | TRBV3-1 | CASSQDGRGSTGELFF | TGTGCCAGCAGCCAAGATGGCAGGGGGAGCACCGGGGAGCTGTTTTTT
NA | TRBJ1-1 | NA | TRBV12-3/TRBV12-4 | CASSSRPGDTEAFF | TGTGCCAGCAGTTCTCGCCCCGGGGACACTGAAGCTTTCTTT
NA | TRBJ2-1 | TRBD2 | TRBV20-1 | CSASVLAGGSYNEQFF | TGCAGTGCTAGCGTTCTAGCGGGGGGGTCCTACAATGAGCAGTTCTTC
NA | TRBJ1-1 | NA | TRBV27 | CASSLPGQDEAFF | TGTGCCAGCAGTTTACCTGGGCAGGATGAAGCTTTCTTT
NA | TRBJ2-1 | TRBD2 | TRBV12-5 | CASGFGLAGYNEQFF | TGTGCTAGTGGTTTCGGGCTAGCGGGCTACAATGAGCAGTTCTTC
many | TRBJ1-4 | TRBD1 | TRBV12-3/TRBV12-4 | CASSLHGTADEKLFF | TGTGCCAGCAGTTTACACGGGACAGCAGATGAAAAACTGTTTTTT
NA | TRBJ1-5 | NA | TRBV28 | CASSSGGRAQHF | TGTGCCAGCAGTTCGGGGGGTCGGGCCCAGCATTTT
many | TRBJ1-2 | NA | TRBV30 | CAHYRVGYTF | TGTGCCCATTACAGGGTCGGCTACACCTTC
NA | TRBJ1-1 | NA | TRBV20-1 | CSARGRGETEAFF | TGCAGTGCTAGAGGACGTGGCGAAACTGAAGCTTTCTTT
many | TRBJ1-6 | NA | TRBV3-1 | CASRNRRSSYNSPLHF | TGTGCCAGCAGAAACAGGAGGAGCTCCTATAATTCACCCCTCCACTTT
NA | TRBJ2-1 | NA | TRBV9 | CASSGKDWKNEQFF | TGTGCCAGCAGCGGTAAGGACTGGAAGAATGAGCAGTTCTTC
many | TRBJ2-7 | TRBD1 | TRBV6-1 | CASSLSGQGAYEQYF | TGTGCCAGCAGTCTGTCTGGACAGGGGGCCTACGAGCAGTACTTC
many | TRBJ2-7 | NA | TRBV28 | CASTRPGAYEQYF | TGTGCCAGCACCCGGCCGGGGGCTTACGAGCAGTACTTC
few | TRBJ2-4 | TRBD2 | TRBV3-1 | CASSQGTNGRLAKNIQYF | TGTGCCAGCAGCCAGGGGACTAACGGGAGACTAGCCAAAAACATTCAGTACTTC
NA | TRBJ1-1 | NA | TRBV29-1 | CSVMERLNTEAFF | TGCAGCGTCATGGAACGGCTGAACACTGAAGCTTTCTTT
many | TRBJ2-7 | TRBD2 | TRBV6-1 | CASKGLAGDSYEQYF | TGTGCCAGCAAGGGACTAGCGGGTGACTCCTACGAGCAGTACTTC
many | TRBJ1-1 | TRBD1 | TRBV6-2/TRBV6-3 | CASSWDRGAVNTEAFF | TGTGCCAGCAGTTGGGACAGGGGGGCGGTAAACACTGAAGCTTTCTTT
many | TRBJ2-7 | TRBD2 | TRBV28 | CASSVGIPTSGALYDEQYF | TGTGCCAGCAGTGTAGGGATCCCTACTAGCGGGGCCCTCTATGACGAGCAGTACTTC
many | TRBJ1-6 | NA | TRBV6-5 | CASSYLATGENSPLHF | TGTGCCAGCAGTTACTTAGCGACAGGAGAGAATTCACCCCTCCACTTT
many | TRBJ1-1 | NA | TRBV7-8 | CASSSERVMNTEAFF | TGTGCCAGCAGCTCTGAACGGGTAATGAACACTGAAGCTTTCTTT
many | TRBJ1-1 | NA | TRBV5-1 | CASSPWTETNTEAFF | TGCGCCAGCAGCCCCTGGACAGAAACGAACACTGAAGCTTTCTTT
NA | TRBJ2-5 | TRBD1 | TRBV5-4 | CASSSTGDGTQYF | TGTGCCAGCAGCTCAACAGGGGATGGGACCCAGTACTTC
many | TRBJ1-1 | TRBD1 | TRBV10-3 | CAISLRGGNTEAFF | TGTGCCATCAGCCTCAGGGGGGGGAACACTGAAGCTTTCTTT
many | TRBJ2-3 | NA | TRBV5-1 | CASSFLSEDTQYF | TGCGCCAGCAGCTTCCTCTCGGAAGATACGCAGTATTTT
many | TRBJ2-5 | NA | TRBV28 | CASSFAGRGQETQYF | TGTGCCAGCAGTTTCGCCGGGAGAGGGCAAGAGACCCAGTACTTC
NA | TRBJ2-3 | TRBD2 | TRBV6-5 | CASSLLAFDDTQYF | TGTGCCAGCAGCTTACTAGCGTTCGACGATACGCAGTATTTT
many | TRBJ1-1 | NA | TRBV2 | CASSPDRYRTEAFF | TGTGCCAGCAGTCCCGACAGGTATCGCACTGAAGCTTTCTTT
few | TRBJ1-5 | TRBD1 | TRBV6-1 | CASSGQGPDQPQHF | TGTGCCAGCAGTGGACAGGGGCCCGATCAGCCCCAGCATTTT
few | TRBJ2-1 | NA | TRBV19 | CASSYGSNEQFF | TGTGCCAGTAGTTACGGGAGCAATGAGCAGTTCTTC
few | TRBJ1-4 | NA | TRBV10-3 | CAISESGGSNEKLFF | TGTGCCATCAGTGAGAGTGGGGGATCTAATGAAAAACTGTTTTTT
many | TRBJ1-4 | NA | TRBV2 | CASSTGTHPANEKLFF | TGTGCCAGCAGTACCGGGACACACCCGGCTAATGAAAAACTGTTTTTT
NA | TRBJ2-7 | NA | TRBV7-9 | CASCTGFGEQYF | TGTGCCAGCTGCACCGGGTTTGGGGAGCAGTACTTC
few | TRBJ1-4 | TRBD1 | TRBV5-6 | CASSLVSGTAATNEKLFF | TGTGCCAGCAGCTTGGTCAGCGGGACAGCAGCAACTAATGAAAAACTGTTTTTT
few | TRBJ1-3 | NA | TRBV7-9 | CASSLPSLRLGRGAGNTIYF | TGTGCCAGCAGCTTACCCTCCCTGCGCTTGGGTCGGGGGGCTGGAAACACCATATATTTT
few | TRBJ2-7 | NA | TRBV5-6 | CASSLSLTLLYEQYF | TGTGCCAGCAGCTTGTCCTTGACTCTGCTCTACGAGCAGTACTTC
NA | TRBJ1-1 | NA | TRBV5-1 | CASSSDNGMNTEAFF | TGCGCCAGCAGCTCGGACAACGGCATGAACACTGAAGCTTTCTTT
many | TRBJ2-1 | NA | TRBV13 | CAGNEQFF | TGTGCCGGCAATGAGCAGTTCTTC
many | TRBJ2-1 | TRBD1 | TRBV28 | CASTLSRDRKYNEQFF | TGTGCCAGCACCCTCAGCCGGGACAGGAAATACAATGAGCAGTTCTTC
once | TRBJ2-2 | TRBD2 | TRBV5-5 | CASSTTSGSRTGELFF | TGTGCCAGCAGCACGACTAGCGGGAGTCGGACCGGGGAGCTGTTTTTT
NA | TRBJ2-5 | NA | TRBV9 | CASSVVWGAGETQYF | TGTGCCAGCAGCGTAGTGTGGGGGGCCGGAGAGACCCAGTACTTC
many | TRBJ2-2 | TRBD2 | TRBV19 | CASTKERGSNTGELFF | TGTGCCAGTACCAAGGAGCGGGGCTCAAACACCGGGGAGCTGTTTTTT
NA | TRBJ2-5 | TRBD2 | TRBV20-1 | CSASILADRWGETQYF | TGCAGTGCTAGCATACTAGCGGACAGATGGGGAGAGACCCAGTACTTC
NA | TRBJ2-7 | NA | TRBV7-9 | CASSPIPGQKSYEQYF | TGTGCCAGCAGCCCAATCCCCGGACAAAAATCCTACGAGCAGTACTTC
many | TRBJ2-7 | NA | TRBV5-5 | CASSLRFSDSYEQYF | TGTGCCAGCAGCTTGCGGTTCTCGGACTCCTACGAGCAGTACTTC
NA | TRBJ1-6 | NA | TRBV7-9 | CASSLYNRPDSPLHF | TGTGCCAGCAGCTTATATAACAGACCAGATTCACCCCTCCACTTT
many | TRBJ2-5 | NA | TRBV29-1 | CSVVIWGETQYF | TGCAGCGTTGTAATCTGGGGAGAGACCCAGTACTTC
many | TRBJ2-1 | NA | TRBV6-5 | CASSYSSGGLYNEQFF | TGTGCCAGCAGTTACTCGAGTGGGGGTTTGTACAATGAGCAGTTCTTC
NA | TRBJ2-5 | NA | TRBV7-2 | CASSFDGYSEETQYF | TGTGCCAGCAGCTTTGATGGTTACAGTGAAGAGACCCAGTACTTC
many | TRBJ2-5 | NA | TRBV15 | CATSRDSSGQETQYF | TGTGCCACCAGCAGAGATAGTAGCGGCCAAGAGACCCAGTACTTC
NA | TRBJ2-1 | NA | TRBV7-2 | CASSLLAGVNYNEQFF | TGTGCCAGCAGCTTATTGGCTGGTGTTAACTACAATGAGCAGTTCTTC
NA | TRBJ2-7 | TRBD1 | TRBV25-1 | CASRAGQGSYEQYF | TGTGCCAGCAGGGCGGGACAGGGGTCCTACGAGCAGTACTTC
few | TRBJ2-7 | NA | TRBV29-1 | CSVVGWAGEQYF | TGCAGCGTTGTTGGGTGGGCGGGGGAGCAGTACTTC
few | TRBJ2-3 | TRBD2 | TRBV6-1 | CASSRRGASGSTDTQYF | TGTGCCAGCAGCCGACGAGGCGCTAGCGGAAGCACAGATACGCAGTATTTT
NA | TRBJ2-3 | NA | TRBV5-1 | CASSLEHHTDTQYF | TGCGCCAGCAGCTTGGAGCATCACACAGATACGCAGTATTTT
NA | TRBJ1-5 | NA | TRBV19 | CASSIDHGRGQPQHF | TGTGCCAGTAGTATAGATCACGGCCGGGGGCAGCCCCAGCATTTT